This T cell receptor (beta chain) came from a study of graft-versus-host responses after intestinal transplantation. Turning to the study itself: Recipients across the board were started on anti-thymocyte globulin induction, then kept on tacrolimus and steroids for around three years.

About this clone: Its matching antigen is unknown.

Germline CDR1 reads SGHVS; CDR2 reads FQNEAQ. The J segment lost 1 base and the V segment lost 5 bases, leaving 10 bases of the junction unmatched. This CDR3 is 16 amino acids long. Profiled with immunoSEQ multiplex PCR; TCRdb holds only in-frame clones, not every one. The table records approximately 99,000 clones, 90% to 95% of them present only once. Study-wide points: In recipient marrow, GvH clones were found, and some appeared first in ileum or blood.

The J gene is TRBJ2-7, the V gene TRBV7-8, with 8 bases fitting TRBD2. Sample: unstimulated CD4+ T cells sorted from spleen or lymph node cells, taken before transplant. The TCR comes from a human donor who was the organ donor for an intestinal transplant. The DNA for the CDR3 is TGTGCCAGCAGCCGCCTAGGGGCGGGGGGTTCCTACGAGCAGTACTTC. Translated, it gives CASSRLGAGGSYEQYF.